This T cell receptor (beta chain) was observed in a study of cytomegalovirus exposure and HLA in healthy donors (dated by TCRdb to about 2017). About the full investigation: According to an earlier analysis of a few hundred of the donors, 150 million to 200 million T cells yielded roughly 110 million unique TCR beta sequences and about 300 Gb of sequence data. In a later genetic analysis, genome-wide SNP genotypes for about 65% of the roughly 700 donors were used, and that subset was treated as a discovery cohort. About 320 gigabases of sequencing data and approximately 85 million unique TCR sequences were included in an early release covering 550 to 650 HLA-typed donors. Across 398 genotyped donors of the cohort, an average of approximately 240,000 unique TCR beta nucleotide sequences per donor were sequenced, and 15% to 20% of those sequences were non-productive. The study was designed to test whether signatures of past pathogen exposure could be identified by cataloging public T cell receptors. Both class I and class II loci were covered by HLA typing, at four-digit resolution. To predict cytomegalovirus infection status, the study combined high-throughput TCR immunosequencing, statistical association of individual TCRs with disease status, and machine learning. Among the roughly 400 genotyped donors, approximately 76% belonged to the genetic ancestry cluster associated with self-reported Caucasian donors. Alongside the repertoire data, information on donor age, sex, ethnicity and CMV serostatus was compiled. Besides the first cohort of roughly 660 subjects, a separate validation cohort made up of some 110 different subjects was used. Every repertoire in the discovery cohort had been generated on one and the same sequencing platform. The study used immunosequencing to profile the T cell repertoires of approximately 650 subjects and linked those repertoires to cytomegalovirus serostatus. Typing coverage differed by locus: A, B, C, DRB1 and DQB1 were typed in roughly 620-630 donors, DQA1 in roughly 510, DPA1 in some 570, and DPB1 in roughly 470. Rather than using new phenotypic data, the later analysis identified candidate immune exposures from TCR beta sequences and from how often those sequences occurred across donors. In a later analysis, previously published TCR beta repertoires from hundreds of donors were re-analyzed and high-resolution HLA genotyping was added so that TCR occurrence patterns could be studied. To decide whether each TCR beta V gene segment behaved as functional or pseudogenic, an earlier analysis of some 580 of the donors relied on high-throughput TCR beta sequencing. Roughly 5 DR-DQ haplotypes were handled as single units for association and clustering, since linkage in the cohort was strong. Here is what the overall study found, with its caveats: A further reported finding was that TCR beta sequences accurately predicted the HLA-A and HLA-B alleles for most subjects in the first cohort. An association between a missense DCLRE1C variant and V-gene and J-gene trimming of TCR beta chains was found in a later genetic analysis and replicated in an independent cohort. The presence/absence analyses assumed that sequencing depth was roughly uniform across donors, and that assumption may not be true. The study gave a list of 150 to 200 TCR beta chains associated with cytomegalovirus. Some IMGT-functional V segments, including TRBV6-2 and TRBV6-3, could not be told apart with the 87-base-pair reads, so those segments were excluded. Cytomegalovirus status was reported to be diagnosed by the classifier with high specificity and sensitivity in both the original and validation cohorts. CMV serostatus was the only immune exposure information available for the cohort. Several of the top co-occurrence clusters appeared to be linked to parvovirus B19, influenza, CMV and Epstein-Barr virus, according to a later analysis. When HLA alleles, especially DR and DQ, strongly co-occurred, attributing TCR associations to individual alleles was difficult. The sequencing pipeline was judged likely to have produced a cluster of highly shared sequence variants as a technical artifact. A later analysis found that HLA-associated TCR beta chains were more clonally expanded and had lower generation probabilities than equally common non-associated chains. The earlier analysis of a few hundred of the donors excluded 15 to 20 rarely observed V segments, including chromosome 9 orphons, because counts were too low. Only TCR beta chains were sequenced in this cohort, and the absence of alpha or paired-chain data limited detectable features. In vitro tests confirmed that a few of the cytomegalovirus-associated TCR beta chains recognize cytomegalovirus antigens. A later analysis found that most CMV-associated TCR beta chains appeared HLA-restricted, with HLA associations seemingly driven largely by CMV exposure. A later genetic analysis reported fewer N-insertions in productive TCRs among donors in an Asian-associated ancestry cluster than the roughly 650-donor mean. It was suggested by the authors that the approach could potentially be generalized to other disease states and immunological phenotypes. Linkage disequilibrium might explain the correlated functional status among segregating V segments, but an unknown experimental factor could not be excluded. While some public TCRs were present in many individuals, most TCR sequences turned up only very rarely across donors. Because some donors lacked HLA typing at each locus, the association tests relied only on the typed subset. In an earlier analysis of some 640 of the donors, most TCR beta V segments were observed in productive rearrangements about 87% or about 30% of the time, broadly matching IMGT annotations. A later analysis found that TCR association rates varied across HLA loci, with DRB1 alleles showing the most associated TCRs and HLA-C alleles the fewest. A later analysis associated roughly 17,000 TCR beta sequences with specific HLA alleles at a false discovery rate of 0.05.

The cohort consisted of 650 to 700 healthy bone marrow donors. At the time of sampling, all cohort members were nominally healthy, though unrecorded immune exposures were likely present. The donor was CMV seronegative and belonged to the group of around 350 seronegative cohort members. Every donor gave a peripheral blood sample, and the peripheral blood mononuclear cells from that sample were used for TCR beta sequencing. Genomic DNA extraction from the blood cell samples was performed with the Qiagen DNeasy Blood Extraction Kit. The CDR3 starts with the cysteine, ends with the phenylalanine, and has 14 residues. The entry retains the CDR3 DNA only, 42 bases that are in frame from base 1. V is cut back by 6 bases and J by 4 bases, with 5 bases in the junction unmatched. As encoded in the germline V gene, CDR1 is MDHEN while CDR2 is SYDVKM. Library preparation employed the immunoSEQ multiplex PCR assay. The multiplex PCR relied on a mix of 60 forward primers for TCR Vbeta segments and 13 reverse primers for TCR Jbeta segments. A multiplex PCR assay on genomic DNA amplified the CDR3 region of rearranged TCR beta genes. The amplified TCR beta libraries were sequenced on the Illumina HiSeq System as 87-base-pair reads. The study's processing was this. A later analysis tallied around 80 million unique TCR beta chains across the 610 or so repertoires, and about 10 million of those chains were shared by two or more donors. Raw reads were error-corrected and collapsed into unique sequences with a nearest-neighbor algorithm that merged closely related sequences to remove PCR and sequencing errors. Alignment of CDR3 sequences to IMGT reference sequences was used to assign V, D and J gene segments. For a sequence to be retained, a match of at least six nucleotides to both a V gene segment and a J gene segment was required. A rearrangement was called productive if the CDR3 had no stop codons and remained in frame with V and J, and every other rearrangement was called non-productive. CDR3 was defined according to IMGT convention as the region running from the second conserved V-encoded cysteine to the conserved J-encoded phenylalanine. The earlier analysis of 587 of the donors excluded sequences that lacked an unambiguous match to a single V gene segment. In an earlier analysis of some 590 of the donors, a V segment was called functional when productive rearrangements were above 56.7%, and segregating when the standard deviation between donors exceeded 5%. To diagnose cytomegalovirus status from the catalog of TCR beta chain sequences, a statistical classification framework was built. A later analysis assigned V and J genes by comparing TCR nucleotide sequences with IMGT/GENE-DB human TR gene sequences. A later analysis assigned CDR3 sequences and most-parsimonious VDJ recombination scenarios with the TCRdist pipeline. In a later analysis, each TCR beta chain was defined by its CDR3 amino acid sequence together with its V-gene family, and reads lacking a unique V-gene family were excluded. To address suspected cross-contamination and a sequencing artifact, a later analysis removed over 500 highly shared, low-generation-probability nucleotide sequences. In a later analysis, a clonal expansion index was calculated for each public chain from normalized within-repertoire ranks of inferred template counts. A later analysis computed generation probabilities with a VDJ recombination model fitted to out-of-frame rearrangements, and checked the results against IGoR. Hypergeometric tests were used in a later analysis to score TCR-TCR, TCR-HLA and TCR-CMV co-occurrence, with a repertoire-size bias correction applied to the TCR pairs. False discovery rates were estimated in a later analysis by permuting HLA or CMV assignments 20 times. A later analysis grouped co-occurring TCRs with DBSCAN, adding TCRdist sequence similarity when clustering within HLA-allele-positive subsets. Repertoires with fewer than 30,000 or more than 120,000 public chains, plus five repertoires with anomalous nucleotide sharing, were excluded from co-occurrence clustering. Held by TCRdb, this immuneACCESS table contains in-frame sequences only and omits some clones. Under half of the omission traces to an unresolved V gene where checked; the cause of the rest is unknown. Clonal size and the V and J genes are those of that table, whereas D and trimming came from the DNA. This sample lists a few hundred thousand clones; about 74% were detected once. 1.8% of the sample goes to the ten largest clones.

Concerning this clone: Its antigen is not yet known. No much larger clonotype is one base removed from it; base qualities were not supplied.

The source of this sequence is a woman aged 30 to 39 in good health and CMV-seronegative. The sequenced sample was PBMCs. The chain links TRBV28 with TRBJ2-7, with 11 central nucleotides matching TRBD1. CDR3 loop: CASSPGQGGYEQYF. The bases are TGTGCCAGCAGCCCGGGACAGGGGGGGTACGAGCAGTACTTC.